This passage covers 16 T cell receptor beta chains from one sample sequenced in a study of shared clonotypes between healthy human individuals. Sequenced by immunoSEQ multiplex PCR; TCRdb stores in-frame clones only, minus some. The table lists hundreds of thousands of clones, less than 85% of them singletons, with 1.7% in the top ten. Material for sequencing was memory CD4+ T cells sorted from blood. Regarding subset: CD45RA-negative fraction. The source of these receptors is a woman aged 25-40 years in good health.

The rearrangement joins TRBV2 to TRBJ1-5; D is uncertain. Germline V gene lookup returns CDR1 SNHLY and CDR2 FYNNEI. The CDR3 length is 14 residues. Trimming pared 5 bases from V and 5 bases from J, leaving 13 bases between. CDR3 region: CASSPRLDYQPQHF. CDR3 coding DNA: TGTGCCAGCAGTCCGAGGTTGGATTATCAGCCCCAGCATTTT.

The chain uses TRBV4-1 and TRBJ2-1; 8 nucleotides line up with TRBD2. With 1 base clipped from V and 0 bases from J, the junction kept 5 bases outside the gene matches. Germline lookup yields CDR1 MGHRA and CDR2 YSYEKL. CDR3 size: 17 residues. The chain's CDR3 is CASSQGDSGNSYNEQFF. CDR3 in DNA: TGCGCCAGCAGCCAAGGGGATAGCGGGAACTCCTACAATGAGCAGTTCTTC.

This chain uses TRBV28 with TRBJ2-1; 7 positions agree with TRBD2. This CDR3 has 12 residues. With V trimmed by 4 bases and J by 14 bases, 8 bases remained unmatched. From germline, CDR1 is MDHEN and CDR2 SYDVKM. This chain's CDR3 is CASSSTSPGEFF. The CDR3, as DNA: TGTGCCAGCAGTTCGACTAGCCCGGGCGAGTTCTTC. Filled out from reference TRBV28 and TRBJ2-1, the complete variable domain reads DVKVTQSSRYLVKRTGEKVFLECVQDMDHENMFWYRQDPGLGLRLIYFSYDVKMKEKGDIPEGYSVSREKKERFSLILESASTNQTSMYLCASSSTSPGEFFGPGTRLTVL.

The chain links TRBV15 to TRBJ2-7; TRBD2 matches 11 bases. Germline V gives CDR1 LNHNV, CDR2 YYDKDF (reference sequence). CDR3 size: 13 residues. With 6 bases clipped from V and 6 bases from J, the junction kept 4 bases outside the gene matches. The CDR3 reads CATRLAGVPEQYF. The CDR3 DNA reads as TGTGCCACCAGACTAGCGGGAGTCCCCGAGCAGTACTTC.

This CDR3 reads CASSRRTDSSYGYTF. The CDR3 DNA reads as TGTGCCAGCAGCCGTCGAACGGACAGCAGCTATGGCTACACCTTC. The chain combines TRBV27 with TRBJ1-2; perhaps TRBD1 as D (6 bases). The CDR3 loop spans 15 amino acids. V was clipped by 6 bases and J by 4 bases, with 18 bases between them. Germline V gives CDR1 MNHEY, CDR2 SMNVEV (reference sequence).

This clone was found many times. This chain uses TRBV27 with TRBJ2-1, with D tentatively TRBD2 (6 bases). V gave up 5 bases and J gave up 8 bases, with 16 bases separating them. Germline lookup yields CDR1 MNHEY and CDR2 SMNVEV (reference sequence). The CDR3 is 14 residues long. The CDR3 DNA follows: TGTGCCAGCAGTCCTCAAGAGTCTAGCGATGAGCAGTTCTTC. This encodes CASSPQESSDEQFF.

The genes are TRBV7-6 and TRBJ1-1, with D possibly TRBD1 on 6 matching bases. CDR3 length equals 16 residues. Germline CDR1 is SGHVS and CDR2 is FNYEAQ. V was trimmed by 5 bases and J by 8 bases, leaving 24 bases between them. The CDR3 nucleotides read TGTGCCAGCAGCGCCCGAGGGGGGGGCCCCGGGTCGGAAGCTTTCTTT. Its translation is CASSARGGGPGSEAFF. The full variable domain, rest sourced from reference TRBV7-6 and TRBJ1-1, is GAGVSQSPRYKVTKRGQDVALRCDPISGHVSLYWYRQALGQGPEFLTYFNYEAQQDKSGLPNDRFSAERPEGSISTLTIQRTEQRDSAMYRCASSARGGGPGSEAFFGQGTRLTVV.

The V and J genes are TRBV6-1 and TRBJ2-7; D perhaps matches TRBD2 (5 bases). Germline V gives CDR1 MNHNS, CDR2 SASEGT. The CDR3 runs 13 residues. Trimming cost V 9 bases and J 2 bases, with 14 bases left between them. This CDR3 reads CASLEGFAYEQYF. CDR3 bases: TGTGCCAGTCTCGAGGGATTCGCCTACGAGCAGTACTTC.

The V gene is TRBV2, the J gene TRBJ1-1, with a weak D call TRBD1 (5 bases). V was cut by 8 bases and J by 6 bases, with 22 bases left in between. Germline lookup yields CDR1 SNHLY and CDR2 FYNNEI. The CDR3 length is 15 residues. CDR3 residues: CASADTGLGGPEAFF. The CDR3 DNA sequence: TGTGCCAGCGCTGATACGGGACTGGGGGGACCTGAAGCTTTCTTT.

This clone has more than one count but fewer than ten. The chain couples TRBV27 to TRBJ2-1, with TRBD2 matching over 7 bases. V lost 7 bases, J lost 9 bases, and 9 bases stayed unmatched. CDR3 length: 13 amino acids. Germline V gives CDR1 MNHEY, CDR2 SMNVEV (reference sequence). CDR3 DNA: TGTGCCAGCAAGGTCGGGAGGAACGGTGAGCAGTTCTTC. Amino acids: CASKVGRNGEQFF.

This chain joins TRBV7-3 and TRBJ1-4; D is unresolved. The CDR3 consists of 15 residues. CDR1 is SGHTA and CDR2 is FQGTGA in the germline V gene. Trimming stripped 0 bases from V and 5 bases from J, with 10 bases between. CDR3 in amino acids: CASSLTVSSNEKLFF. Written as DNA, the CDR3 is TGTGCCAGCAGCTTAACAGTCAGCAGCAATGAAAAACTGTTTTTT.

Notes on this clone: At the DNA level, this CDR3 is encoded by other sequences in the same sample as well. The V gene is TRBV30, the J gene TRBJ2-4; the D gene is possibly TRBD1 (6 bases). This CDR3 contains 15 residues. Per the germline V gene, CDR1 is GTSNPN and CDR2 is SVGIG (reference sequence). V dropped 0 bases and J dropped 0 bases, with 9 bases sitting between them. Here the CDR3 reads CAWSVGALAKNIQYF. The CDR3 nucleotides are TGTGCCTGGAGTGTGGGGGCGCTAGCCAAAAACATTCAGTACTTC.

V and J are TRBV9 and TRBJ1-1; possible D gene TRBD1, 5 bases. Deletions cut 2 bases from V and 3 bases from J, with 14 bases between. CDR1 is SGDLS, CDR2 YYNGEE, per germline. This CDR3 contains 15 residues. CDR3 residues: CASSVQQVPHTEAFF. The CDR3 region has the DNA TGTGCCAGCAGCGTCCAACAGGTGCCCCACACTGAAGCTTTCTTT. The whole variable domain, remainder taken from reference TRBV9 and TRBJ1-1, is DSGVTQTPKHLITATGQRVTLRCSPRSGDLSVYWYQQSLDQGLQFLIQYYNGEERAKGNILERFSAQQFPDLHSELNLSSLELGDSALYFCASSVQQVPHTEAFFGQGTRLTVV.

Concerning this clone itself: A far larger clone is a single base away, which makes a read error likely. Other DNA sequences in this sample translate to the same CDR3. This rearrangement joins TRBV19 to TRBJ1-1; D gene uncertain. V was cut by 3 bases and J by 0 bases, with 8 bases left in between. Germline values: CDR1 LNHDA, CDR2 SQIVND (reference sequence). The CDR3 sequence is 14 residues long. CDR3 sequence reads: CASSIEGMNTEAFF. As DNA, the CDR3 is TGTGCCAGTAGTATTGAAGGAATGAACACTGAAGCTTTCTTT.

Points on this clone: The conserved phenylalanine or tryptophan is not found at the CDR3 terminus, so this likely reflects a read error. No DNA is shown, since the ends of the CDR3 on it are uncertain; the CDR3 is the one TCRdb lists. The gene calls are TRBV9 and TRBJ2-3. Germline V lookup: CDR1 SGDLS, CDR2 YYNGEE. Termini included, the CDR3 measures 10 amino acids. The CDR3 region is CASSVAVQRI.

This clone was seen just once. This chain links TRBV7-6 with TRBJ2-7, with D perhaps TRBD1 or TRBD2 (5 bases each). Germline-derived CDR1 and CDR2 are SGHVS and FNYEAQ. V was clipped by 8 bases and J by 7 bases, with 21 bases between them. The length of the CDR3 is 14 residues. CDR3 sequence: CASSRLATPGEQYF. CDR3 bases: TGTGCCAGCTCCCGGCTAGCAACCCCAGGGGAGCAGTACTTC.